The 26 T cell receptor beta chains listed next were all sequenced from one sample in a study of glioma-infiltrating T cells after dendritic cell vaccination. TCRdb keeps only in-frame clones here, not all; method: immunoSEQ multiplex PCR. This sample has approximately 67,000 clones; about four fifths occur once, and the top ten carry roughly 7.9%. The sample in question was blood, obtained before dendritic cell vaccination. These receptors were collected from a human donor with glioblastoma.

CDR3 coding DNA: TGTGCCAGCAGTGACCGACAGGGTGACACCGGGGAGCTGTTTTTT. This gives the protein CASSDRQGDTGELFF. The J gene is TRBJ2-2, the V gene TRBV25-1; 7 bases match TRBD1. This CDR3 contains 15 residues. Germline loops: CDR1 MGHDK, CDR2 SYGVNS. V lost 3 bases to trimming and J lost 3 bases; unmatched junction nucleotides: 4.

CDR3 in amino acids: CASSHDRQWSEAFF. CDR3 coding DNA: TGTGCCAGCAGCCACGACAGGCAATGGTCTGAAGCTTTCTTT. The J gene is TRBJ1-1, the V gene TRBV7-9; D is perhaps TRBD1 (6 bases). The CDR3 runs 14 residues. Germline V gives CDR1 SEHNR, CDR2 FQNEAQ (reference sequence). Trimming took off 5 bases at V and 6 bases at J, with 16 bases between the two ends. Drawing the rest from reference TRBV7-9 and TRBJ1-1, the complete variable domain is DTGVSQNPRHKITKRGQNVTFRCDPISEHNRLYWYRQTLGQGPEFLTYFQNEAQLEKSRLLSDRFSAERPKGSFSTLEIQRTEQGDSAMYLCASSHDRQWSEAFFGQGTRLTVV.

The V gene is TRBV19, the J gene TRBJ2-3; weak D call: TRBD2 (5 bases). CDR1 and CDR2 from the germline V gene are LNHDA and SQIVND (reference sequence). The length of the CDR3 is 13 residues. The V and J ends lost 6 bases and 0 bases respectively, with 7 bases between them. CDR3 protein: CASRGRSTDTQYF. The CDR3 DNA follows: TGTGCCAGTAGAGGGAGAAGCACAGATACGCAGTATTTT.

The chain joins TRBV5-4 to TRBJ2-2; TRBD1 matches at 8 bases. CDR3 size: 15 residues. V trimming: 10 bases; J trimming: 0 bases; junction bases outside the gene matches: 8. Germline assignment: CDR1 SGHNT and CDR2 YYREEE (reference sequence). CDR3 coding DNA: TGTGCCGACCACCCGGACAGGGCGAACACCGGGGAGCTGTTTTTT. Amino acids: CADHPDRANTGELFF.

This clone turned up a few times. The chain is built from TRBV6-1 and TRBJ1-1; D uncertain. Germline assignment: CDR1 MNHNS and CDR2 SASEGT. The V end was cut by 2 bases, the J end by 5 bases, with 6 bases between. This CDR3 comprises 12 residues. CDR3 bases: TGTGCCAGCAGTGAAAGAGGGACTGAAGCTTTCTTT. As protein: CASSERGTEAFF.

V gene TRBV6-1 combines with J gene TRBJ1-1; D is ambiguous. The CDR3 length is 13 residues. Trimming pared 6 bases from V and 8 bases from J, leaving 16 bases between. Germline-derived CDR1 and CDR2 are MNHNS and SASEGT. The CDR3 region has the DNA TGTGCCAGCAGAGACTATACCGGGTCGGAAGCTTTCTTT. This codes for CASRDYTGSEAFF.

The chain couples TRBV6-6 to TRBJ2-2; D is perhaps TRBD2 (5 bases). The CDR3 loop spans 14 amino acids. V was trimmed by 2 bases and J by 4 bases, leaving 8 bases between them. Germline loops: CDR1 MNHNY, CDR2 SVGAGI (reference sequence). CDR3 bases: TGTGCCAGCAGTTACACCGCGGGCACCGGGGAGCTGTTTTTT. Encoded protein: CASSYTAGTGELFF.

The rearrangement links TRBV11-2 to TRBJ2-5, with D hard to call. Germline V gene lookup returns CDR1 SGHAT and CDR2 FQNNGV. The CDR3 loop spans 14 amino acids. V lost 2 bases and J lost 5, with 12 bases in between. For the CDR3, the DNA is TGTGCCAGCAGCTTATCCATAGCTTGGGAGACCCAGTACTTC. Protein product: CASSLSIAWETQYF.

The J gene is TRBJ2-6, the V gene TRBV7-3; a possible D gene is TRBD1 (5 bases). The germline CDR1 and CDR2 sequences are SGHTA and FQGTGA. The CDR3 covers 16 residues. Trimming cost V 5 bases and J 4 bases, with 15 bases left between them. The CDR3 coding sequence is TGTGCCAGCAGCCCCGATGGCAGGGCCGGGGCCAACGTCCTGACTTTC. This codes for CASSPDGRAGANVLTF. The full variable domain, in which reference TRBV7-3 and TRBJ2-6 provide the parts outside the CDR3, is GAGVSQTPSNKVTEKGKYVELRCDPISGHTALYWYRQSLGQGPEFLIYFQGTGAADDSGLPNDRFFAVRPEGSVSTLKIQRTERGDSAVYLCASSPDGRAGANVLTFGAGSRLTVL.

The gene calls are TRBV6-4 and TRBJ1-2; TRBD1 is a possible D gene (5 bases). Germline CDR1 and CDR2: MRHNA and SNTAGT. V shed 11 bases and J shed 6 bases, with 13 bases lying between them. The length of the CDR3 is 11 residues. DNA of the CDR3: TGTGCCTGCCGCGGGGGGGATGGCTACACCTTC. It codes for CACRGGDGYTF.

This clone was detected only a few times. The chain employs TRBV5-8 and TRBJ1-1, with D unresolved. This CDR3 region has 10 residues. The germline V and J ends were trimmed by 6 bases and 4 bases, with 4 bases remaining between them. Germline lookup yields CDR1 SGHTS and CDR2 YDEGEE. The CDR3 coding sequence is TGTGCCAGCACTCGCACTGAAGCTTTCTTT. It translates to CASTRTEAFF.

The gene calls are TRBV6-1 and TRBJ2-7; the match to TRBD1 covers 8 bases. In germline, CDR1 is MNHNS, CDR2 SASEGT. The CDR3 loop spans 14 amino acids. The V gene end was trimmed by 5 bases and the J gene end by 3 bases; junction bases not matched to a gene: 6. In DNA form, the CDR3 reads TGTGCCAGCAGTAGGGACAGGCTCGGCTACGAGCAGTACTTC. It is translated as CASSRDRLGYEQYF.

The J gene is TRBJ2-1, the V gene TRBV18; the D is unclear. Germline V gene data show CDR1 as KGHSH and CDR2 as LQKENI. V was clipped by 0 bases and J by 9 bases, with 12 bases between them. The CDR3 extends over 14 amino acids. The DNA of the CDR3 is TGTGCCAGCTCACCACCCGAGTCCGTTGTTGAGCAGTTCTTC. This codes for CASSPPESVVEQFF.

The V and J genes are TRBV9 and TRBJ1-3; the D is unclear. Germline CDR1 and CDR2: SGDLS and YYNGEE. The CDR3 consists of 14 residues. Trimming took off 6 bases at V and 2 bases at J, with 12 bases between the two ends. The CDR3 region is CASNPSVTGNTIYF. The CDR3, as DNA: TGTGCCAGCAACCCCAGCGTTACTGGAAACACCATATATTTT.

The V call is TRBV9, the J call TRBJ2-3; 10 positions agree with TRBD2. This CDR3 is 17 amino acids long. Looked up from germline, CDR1 is SGDLS and CDR2 is YYNGEE. Trimming cost V 1 base and J 5 bases; bases outside gene matches: 10. CDR3 nucleotide sequence: TGTGCCAGCAGCGTATTAGGGGAGCGGGGGGGCATAGATACGCAGTATTTT. Its translation is CASSVLGERGGIDTQYF.

The chain joins TRBV5-4 to TRBJ2-2, with 7 bases lining up with TRBD2. The CDR3 is 13 residues long. The V segment lost 6 bases and the J segment 5 bases; nucleotides outside the gene matches: 4. Germline CDR1 SGHNT, CDR2 YYREEE (reference sequence). The CDR3 is CASTLGGTGELFF. CDR3 coding DNA: TGTGCCAGCACCCTGGGGGGGACCGGGGAGCTGTTTTTT.

The chain combines TRBV30 with TRBJ1-1; D is possibly TRBD1 (5 bases). V was pared by 1 base and J by 1 base, with 10 bases between. Per the germline V gene, CDR1 is GTSNPN and CDR2 is SVGIG (reference sequence). There are 14 residues in the CDR3. The CDR3 reads CAWSATGQNTEAFF. CDR3 coding DNA: TGTGCCTGGAGTGCCACCGGACAGAACACTGAAGCTTTCTTT.

This clone was detected ten times or more. The chain recombines TRBV5-6 with TRBJ1-3; TRBD1 agrees at 12 bases. Germline V lookup: CDR1 SGHDT, CDR2 YYEEEE. Losses at the gene ends were 4 bases for V and 4 bases for J; bases not matched to a gene: 6. The CDR3 runs 16 residues. CDR3 loop: CASSTGTGGSGNTIYF. For the CDR3, the DNA is TGTGCCAGCAGCACCGGGACAGGGGGCTCAGGAAACACCATATATTTT.

The chain has TRBV7-9 and TRBJ1-6; possibly TRBD1 for D (5 bases). This CDR3 is built from 12 residues. Per germline, CDR1 SEHNR and CDR2 FQNEAQ (reference sequence). With 6 bases removed from V and 10 bases from J, the gap between germline ends came to 10 bases. The CDR3, as DNA: TGTGCCAGCAGGCAACAGGAGTCACCCCTCCACTTT. Protein sequence: CASRQQESPLHF.

The chain employs TRBV12-5 and TRBJ1-1, with 11 bases matching TRBD1. The CDR3 runs to 16 residues. Looked up from germline, CDR1 is LGHNT and CDR2 is FRNRAP. The V and J ends lost 6 bases and 1 base, in that order; junction bases with no gene match: 7. The CDR3 sequence is CASGLGQGATNTEAFF. The CDR3 DNA reads as TGTGCTAGTGGACTTGGACAGGGGGCAACGAACACTGAAGCTTTCTTT.

This clone occurred a few times. This rearrangement joins TRBV4-1 to TRBJ1-1, with 12 bases fitting TRBD1. Germline-derived CDR1 and CDR2 are MGHRA and YSYEKL. The CDR3 runs 17 residues. Trimming removed 0 bases from V and 1 base from J; junction bases left unmatched: 3. The DNA of the CDR3 is TGCGCCAGCAGCCAAGAAGGGACAGGGGGCAAGAACACTGAAGCTTTCTTT. Translation: CASSQEGTGGKNTEAFF.

This sequence joins TRBV19 and TRBJ1-2; 8 bases align to TRBD1. Germline V lookup: CDR1 LNHDA, CDR2 SQIVND (reference sequence). The length of the CDR3 is 14 residues. V shed 4 bases and J 4 bases; nucleotides not matched to a gene: 5. For the CDR3, the DNA is TGTGCCAGTAGTAACTTGGACAGGGTCTATGGCTACACCTTC. Its translation is CASSNLDRVYGYTF.

This clone appeared a few times. CDR3 nucleotides: TGTGCCAGTAGCAGAAATGAAGAGATAGCTGGCTACACCTTC. It yields the protein CASSRNEEIAGYTF. V gene TRBV19 combines with J gene TRBJ1-2; no clear D. The V end was cut by 6 bases, the J end by 7 bases, with 18 bases between. CDR3 length: 14 residues. Germline loops: CDR1 LNHDA, CDR2 SQIVND (reference sequence).

This rearrangement joins TRBV5-5 to TRBJ1-2, with 9 positions matching TRBD1. This CDR3 has 15 residues. The trim removed 2 bases at V and 1 base at J, leaving 3 bases unmatched. CDR1 and CDR2 (germline): SGHKS, YYEKEE (reference sequence). The CDR3 DNA reads as TGTGCCAGCAGCTTCGACAGGGGGGGTAACTATGGCTACACCTTC. It codes for CASSFDRGGNYGYTF.

The rearrangement joins TRBV7-2 to TRBJ2-5; TRBD2 matches at 11 bases. The germline V gene encodes CDR1 SGHTA and CDR2 FQGNSA. The CDR3 is made up of 17 amino acids. After removal of 0 bases from V and 4 bases from J, the junction contained 7 bases not matched to a gene. The CDR3 here is CASSLAVSGGATETQYF. CDR3 bases: TGTGCCAGCAGCTTAGCCGTTAGCGGGGGGGCTACAGAGACCCAGTACTTC. The whole variable domain, remainder taken from reference TRBV7-2 and TRBJ2-5, is GAGVSQSPSNKVTEKGKDVELRCDPISGHTALYWYRQSLGQGLEFLIYFQGNSAPDKSGLPSDRFSAERTGGSVSTLTIQRTQQEDSAVYLCASSLAVSGGATETQYFGPGTRLLVL.

To note about this clone: At one end, the junction sequence differs from germline, possibly due to a read error. The chain links TRBV7-7 to TRBJ2-7; TRBD1 might be the D (5 bases). Germline CDR1 reads SSHAT; CDR2 reads FNYEAQ (reference sequence). CDR3 length equals 14 residues. In nucleotides, the CDR3 is TGTGCTAGCAGCCCGAACACAGGTACCCTCGAGCAGTACTTC. It yields the protein CASSPNTGTLEQYF.